The present TCR beta chain was sequenced within a study of beta chain features in type 1 diabetes. Study-wide points: At VDJ recombination sites, type 1 diabetes patients had fewer insertions and more deleted nucleotides. There was a moderate but significant shortening of TCRB CDR3s in all four CD4+ subsets of Type 1 diabetes patients.

Trimming at V came to 4 bases and at J to 1 base, leaving 5 bases not matched to a gene. CDR3 size: 16 residues. Germline CDR1 SEHNR, CDR2 FQNEAQ (reference sequence). This clone was observed a few times. Its cognate antigen is unknown. Since all of the isolated RNA was reverse transcribed, expressed TCRB transcripts were what got sequenced. Sequenced by immunoSEQ multiplex PCR; TCRdb stores in-frame clones only, minus some. The data show about 280,000 clones, 15% seen once. The single heparinised draw taken from each donor contained roughly 100 mL of blood on average. The receptor was isolated from a man between 18 and 35 years old with type 1 diabetes. Sequencing used naive CD4+ T cells from blood. The chain joins TRBV7-9 to TRBJ2-2, with 8 bases lining up with TRBD2. For the CDR3, the DNA is TGTGCCAGCAGCTCAACCGGGACTAGGAACACCGGGGAGCTGTTTTTT. Its protein is CASSSTGTRNTGELFF.